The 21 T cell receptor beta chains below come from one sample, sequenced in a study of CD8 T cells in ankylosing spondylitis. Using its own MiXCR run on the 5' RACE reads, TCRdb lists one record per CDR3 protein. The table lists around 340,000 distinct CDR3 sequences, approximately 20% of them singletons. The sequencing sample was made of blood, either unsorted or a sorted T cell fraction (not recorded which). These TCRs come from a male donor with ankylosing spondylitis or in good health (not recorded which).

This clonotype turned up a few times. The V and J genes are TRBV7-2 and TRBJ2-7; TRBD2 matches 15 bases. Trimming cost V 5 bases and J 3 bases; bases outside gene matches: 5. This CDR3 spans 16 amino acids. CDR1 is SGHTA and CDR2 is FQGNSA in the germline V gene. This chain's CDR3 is CASSPGLAGGYYEQYF. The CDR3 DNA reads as TGTGCCAGCAGCCCTGGACTAGCGGGGGGGTACTACGAGCAGTACTTC. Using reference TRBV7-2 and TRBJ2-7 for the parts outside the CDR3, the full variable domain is GAGVSQSPSNKVTEKGKDVELRCDPISGHTALYWYRQSLGQGLEFLIYFQGNSAPDKSGLPSDRFSAERTGGSVSTLTIQRTQQEDSAVYLCASSPGLAGGYYEQYFGPGTRLTVT.

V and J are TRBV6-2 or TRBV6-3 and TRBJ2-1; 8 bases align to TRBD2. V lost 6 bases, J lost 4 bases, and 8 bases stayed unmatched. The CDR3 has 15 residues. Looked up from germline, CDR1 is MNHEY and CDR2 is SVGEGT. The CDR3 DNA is TGTGCCAGCAGCTCAACGGGGGGGCAGTACAATGAGCAGTTCTTC. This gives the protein CASSSTGGQYNEQFF.

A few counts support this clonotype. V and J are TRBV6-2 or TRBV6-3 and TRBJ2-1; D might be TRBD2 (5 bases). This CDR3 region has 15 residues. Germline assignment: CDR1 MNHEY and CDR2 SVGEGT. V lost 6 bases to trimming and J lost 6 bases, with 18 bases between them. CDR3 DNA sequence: TGTGCCAGCAGATCAGGCGGGTTGGGTCGCAATGAGCAGTTCTTC. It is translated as CASRSGGLGRNEQFF.

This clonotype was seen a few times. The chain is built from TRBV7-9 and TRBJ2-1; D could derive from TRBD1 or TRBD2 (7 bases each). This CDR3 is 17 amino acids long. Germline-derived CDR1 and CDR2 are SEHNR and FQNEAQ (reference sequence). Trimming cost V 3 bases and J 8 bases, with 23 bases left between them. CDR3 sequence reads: CASSFLLPQGGMDEQFF. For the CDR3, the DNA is TGTGCCAGCAGCTTCCTCCTCCCTCAGGGGGGGATGGATGAGCAGTTCTTC.

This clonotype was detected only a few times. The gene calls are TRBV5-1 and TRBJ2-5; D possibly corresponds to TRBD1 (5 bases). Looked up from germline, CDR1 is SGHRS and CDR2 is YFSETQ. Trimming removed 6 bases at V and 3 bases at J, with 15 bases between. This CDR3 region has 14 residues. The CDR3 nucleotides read TGCGCCAGCACCGGACACCTCCAAAAAGAGACCCAGTACTTC. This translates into CASTGHLQKETQYF.

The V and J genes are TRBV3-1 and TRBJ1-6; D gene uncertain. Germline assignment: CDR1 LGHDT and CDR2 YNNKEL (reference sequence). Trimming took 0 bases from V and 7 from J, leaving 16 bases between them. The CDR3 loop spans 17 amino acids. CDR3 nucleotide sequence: TGTGCCAGCAGCCAAGAAGGGTTGGAGGGCCCGAATTCACCCCTCCACTTT. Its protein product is CASSQEGLEGPNSPLHF.

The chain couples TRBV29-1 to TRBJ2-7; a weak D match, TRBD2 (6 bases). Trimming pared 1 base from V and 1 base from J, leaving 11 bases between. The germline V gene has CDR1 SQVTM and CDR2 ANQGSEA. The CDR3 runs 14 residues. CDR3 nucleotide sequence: TGCAGCGTTGAAGCTCCGGGGGAGTCCTACGAGCAGTACTTC. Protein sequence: CSVEAPGESYEQYF.

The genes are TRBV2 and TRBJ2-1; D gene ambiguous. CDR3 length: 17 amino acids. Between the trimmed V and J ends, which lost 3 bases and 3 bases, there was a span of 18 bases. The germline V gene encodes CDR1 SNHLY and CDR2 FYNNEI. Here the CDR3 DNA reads TGTGCCAGCAGTGATGATGCAGGAAACAATCTCTACAATGAGCAGTTCTTC. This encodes CASSDDAGNNLYNEQFF.

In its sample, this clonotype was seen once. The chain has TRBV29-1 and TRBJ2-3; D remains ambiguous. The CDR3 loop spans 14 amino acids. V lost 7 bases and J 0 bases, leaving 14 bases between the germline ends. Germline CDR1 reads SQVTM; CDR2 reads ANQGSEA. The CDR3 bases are TGCAGCGCCTCAGCCTACTCTAGCACAGATACGCAGTATTTT. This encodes CSASAYSSTDTQYF.

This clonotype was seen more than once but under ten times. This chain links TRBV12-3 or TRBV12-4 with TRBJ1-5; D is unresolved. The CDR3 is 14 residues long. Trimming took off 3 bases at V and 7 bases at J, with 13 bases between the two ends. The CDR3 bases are TGTGCCAGCAGTTTCTCCTTAGAGGGCCAGCCCCAGCATTTT. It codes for CASSFSLEGQPQHF.

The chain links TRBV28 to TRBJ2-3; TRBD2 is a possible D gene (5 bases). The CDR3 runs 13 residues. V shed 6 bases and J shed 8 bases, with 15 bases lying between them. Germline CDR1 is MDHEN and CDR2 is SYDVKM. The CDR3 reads CASRLRGSGTQYF. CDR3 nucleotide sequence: TGTGCCAGCAGGCTACGGGGATCGGGTACGCAGTATTTT. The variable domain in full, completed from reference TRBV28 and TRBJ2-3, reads DVKVTQSSRYLVKRTGEKVFLECVQDMDHENMFWYRQDPGLGLRLIYFSYDVKMKEKGDIPEGYSVSREKKERFSLILESASTNQTSMYLCASRLRGSGTQYFGPGTRLTVL.

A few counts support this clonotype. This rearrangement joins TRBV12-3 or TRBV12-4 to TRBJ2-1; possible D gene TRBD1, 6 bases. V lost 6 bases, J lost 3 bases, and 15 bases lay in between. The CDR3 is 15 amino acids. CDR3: CASSLGQLNYNEQFF. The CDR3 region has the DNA TGTGCCAGCAGCCTTGGACAGCTAAACTACAATGAGCAGTTCTTC.

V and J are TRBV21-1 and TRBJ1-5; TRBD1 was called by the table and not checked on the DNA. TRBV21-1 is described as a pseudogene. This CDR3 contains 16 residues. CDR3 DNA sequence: TGTGCCAGCACGCCCGGGCGCCACGTTTGCAATCAGCCCCAGCATTTT. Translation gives CASTPGRHVCNQPQHF.

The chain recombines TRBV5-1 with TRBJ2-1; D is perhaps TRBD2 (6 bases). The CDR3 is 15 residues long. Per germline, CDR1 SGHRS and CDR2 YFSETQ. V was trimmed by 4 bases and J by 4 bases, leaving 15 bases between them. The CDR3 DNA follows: TGCGCCAGCAGCCGAACCCGGACTAATTACAATGAGCAGTTCTTC. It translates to CASSRTRTNYNEQFF.

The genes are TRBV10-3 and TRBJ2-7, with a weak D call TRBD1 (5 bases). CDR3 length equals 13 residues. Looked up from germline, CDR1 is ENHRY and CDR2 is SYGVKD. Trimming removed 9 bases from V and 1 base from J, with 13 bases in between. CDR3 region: CAIKDRDSYEQYF. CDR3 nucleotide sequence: TGTGCCATTAAAGACAGAGATTCCTACGAGCAGTACTTC.

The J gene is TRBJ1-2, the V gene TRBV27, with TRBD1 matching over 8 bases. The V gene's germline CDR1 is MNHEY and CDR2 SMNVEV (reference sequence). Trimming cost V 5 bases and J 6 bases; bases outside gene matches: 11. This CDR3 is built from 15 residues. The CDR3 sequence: CASSGRDRLWDGYTF. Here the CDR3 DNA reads TGTGCCAGCAGTGGAAGGGACAGGTTGTGGGATGGCTACACCTTC.

The CDR3 protein is CASSARGPNTEAFF. CDR3 sequence (DNA): TGCGCCAGCAGCGCCCGGGGGCCGAACACTGAAGCTTTCTTT. This rearrangement joins TRBV10-1 to TRBJ1-1; D is perhaps TRBD1 (6 bases). With 6 bases removed from V and 1 base from J, the gap between germline ends came to 12 bases. CDR3 length equals 14 residues. CDR1 and CDR2 from the germline V gene are WNHNN and SYGVQD (reference sequence).

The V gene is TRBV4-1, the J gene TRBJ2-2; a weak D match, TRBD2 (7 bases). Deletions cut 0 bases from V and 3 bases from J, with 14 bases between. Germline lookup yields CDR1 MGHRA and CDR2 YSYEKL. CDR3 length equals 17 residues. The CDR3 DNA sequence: TGCGCCAGCAGCCAAGATGGGGGAGGGGGAGACACCGGGGAGCTGTTTTTT. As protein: CASSQDGGGGDTGELFF.

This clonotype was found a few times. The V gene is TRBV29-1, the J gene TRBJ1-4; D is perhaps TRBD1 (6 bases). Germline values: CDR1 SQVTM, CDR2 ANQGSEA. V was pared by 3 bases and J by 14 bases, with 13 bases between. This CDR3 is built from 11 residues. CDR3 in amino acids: CSVEGKGVLFF. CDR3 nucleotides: TGCAGCGTTGAGGGGAAGGGGGTGCTGTTTTTT.

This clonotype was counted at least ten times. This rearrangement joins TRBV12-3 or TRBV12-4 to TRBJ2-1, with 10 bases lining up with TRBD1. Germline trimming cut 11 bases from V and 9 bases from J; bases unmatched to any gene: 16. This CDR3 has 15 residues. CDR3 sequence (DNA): TGTGCCGCCCTAGACAGGGGGCGCTCCTATGGTGAGCAGTTCTTC. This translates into CAALDRGRSYGEQFF.

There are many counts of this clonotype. DNA for the CDR3: TGCAGTGGGAGGGACAGGGCCTCCTACGAGCAGTACTTC. This translates into CSGRDRASYEQYF. This chain uses TRBV20-1 with TRBJ2-7; 9 nucleotides match TRBD1. The CDR3 sequence is 13 residues long. With V trimmed by 7 bases and J by 0 bases, 4 bases remained unmatched. Germline-derived CDR1 and CDR2 are DFQATT and SNEGSKA (reference sequence).